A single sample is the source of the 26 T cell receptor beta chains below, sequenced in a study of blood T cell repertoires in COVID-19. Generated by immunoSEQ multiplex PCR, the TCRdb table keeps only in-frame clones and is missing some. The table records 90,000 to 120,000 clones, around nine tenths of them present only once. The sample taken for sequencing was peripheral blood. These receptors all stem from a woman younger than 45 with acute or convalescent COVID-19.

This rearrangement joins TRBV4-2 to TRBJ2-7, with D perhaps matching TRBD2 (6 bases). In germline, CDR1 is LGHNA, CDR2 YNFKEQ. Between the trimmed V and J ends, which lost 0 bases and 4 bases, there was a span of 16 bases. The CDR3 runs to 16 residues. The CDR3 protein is CASSQDRSRGIYEQYF. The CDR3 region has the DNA TGTGCCAGCAGCCAAGATCGGTCTCGCGGGATTTACGAGCAGTACTTC.

Here the CDR3 reads CASSLGRSDNEQYF. The CDR3 DNA is TGCGCCAGCAGCTTGGGACGGAGCGATAACGAGCAGTACTTC. This rearrangement joins TRBV5-1 to TRBJ2-7; D call uncertain. Germline lookup yields CDR1 SGHRS and CDR2 YFSETQ. The V end was cut by 0 bases, the J end by 5 bases, with 12 bases between. The CDR3 totals 14 residues. Looking up the rest from reference TRBV5-1 and TRBJ2-7 gives the full variable domain: KAGVTQTPRYLIKTRGQQVTLSCSPISGHRSVSWYQQTPGQGLQFLFEYFSETQRNKGNFPGRFSGRQFSNSRSEMNVSTLELGDSALYLCASSLGRSDNEQYFGPGTRLTVT.

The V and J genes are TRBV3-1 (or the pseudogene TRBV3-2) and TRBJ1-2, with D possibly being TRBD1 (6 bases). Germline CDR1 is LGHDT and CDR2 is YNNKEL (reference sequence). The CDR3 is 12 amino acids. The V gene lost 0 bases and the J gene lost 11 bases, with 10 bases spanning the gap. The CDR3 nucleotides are TGTGCCAGCAGCCAAGAATACAGGGTGTACACCTTC. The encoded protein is CASSQEYRVYTF.

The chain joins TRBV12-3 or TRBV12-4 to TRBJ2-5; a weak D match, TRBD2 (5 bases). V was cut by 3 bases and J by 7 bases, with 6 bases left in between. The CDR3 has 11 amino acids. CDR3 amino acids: CASSLGATQYF. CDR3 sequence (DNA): TGTGCCAGCAGTTTGGGAGCGACCCAGTACTTC.

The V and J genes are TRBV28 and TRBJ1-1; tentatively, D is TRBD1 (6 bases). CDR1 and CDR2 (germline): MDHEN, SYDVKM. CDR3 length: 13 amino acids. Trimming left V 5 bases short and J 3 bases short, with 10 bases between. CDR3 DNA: TGTGCCAGCAGTCCCCCAGGGGACACTGAAGCTTTCTTT. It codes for CASSPPGDTEAFF.

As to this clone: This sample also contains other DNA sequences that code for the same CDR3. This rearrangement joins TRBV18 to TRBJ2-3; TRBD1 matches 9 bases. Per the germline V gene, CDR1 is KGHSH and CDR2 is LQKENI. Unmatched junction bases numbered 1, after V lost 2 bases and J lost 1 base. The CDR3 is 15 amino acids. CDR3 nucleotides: TGTGCCAGCTCACCAAGACAGGGGGGCACAGATACGCAGTATTTT. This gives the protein CASSPRQGGTDTQYF.

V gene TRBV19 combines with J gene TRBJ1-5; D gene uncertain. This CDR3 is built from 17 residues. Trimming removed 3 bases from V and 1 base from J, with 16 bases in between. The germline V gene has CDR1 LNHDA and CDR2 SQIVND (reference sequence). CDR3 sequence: CASSIYLRDTSNQPQHF. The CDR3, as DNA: TGTGCCAGTAGTATTTATTTGCGGGATACAAGCAATCAGCCCCAGCATTTT.

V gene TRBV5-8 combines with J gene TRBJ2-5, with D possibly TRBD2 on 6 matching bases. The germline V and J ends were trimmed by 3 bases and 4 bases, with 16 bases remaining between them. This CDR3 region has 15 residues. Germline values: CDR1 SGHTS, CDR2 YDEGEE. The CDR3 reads CASSSGVRERETQYF. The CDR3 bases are TGTGCCAGCAGCTCGGGGGTCCGTGAGCGAGAGACCCAGTACTTC.

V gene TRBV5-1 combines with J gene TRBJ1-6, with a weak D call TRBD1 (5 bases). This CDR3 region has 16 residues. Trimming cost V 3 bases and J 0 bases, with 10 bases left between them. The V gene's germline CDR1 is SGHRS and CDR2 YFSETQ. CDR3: CASSSTEYSYNSPLHF. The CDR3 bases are TGCGCCAGCAGCTCGACAGAGTACTCCTATAATTCACCCCTCCACTTT.

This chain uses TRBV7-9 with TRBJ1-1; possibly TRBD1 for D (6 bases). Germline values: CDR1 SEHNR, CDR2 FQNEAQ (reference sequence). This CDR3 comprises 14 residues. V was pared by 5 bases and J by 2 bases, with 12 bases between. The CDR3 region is CASSLGQRNTEAFF. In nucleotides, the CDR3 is TGTGCCAGCAGCCTCGGACAGCGAAACACTGAAGCTTTCTTT.

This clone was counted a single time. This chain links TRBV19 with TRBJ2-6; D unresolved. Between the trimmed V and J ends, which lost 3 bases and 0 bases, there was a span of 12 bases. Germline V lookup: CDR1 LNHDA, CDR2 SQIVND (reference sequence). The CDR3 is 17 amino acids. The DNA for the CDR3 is TGTGCCAGTAGTATTGGTGGCAGGTACTCTGGGGCCAACGTCCTGACTTTC. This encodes CASSIGGRYSGANVLTF. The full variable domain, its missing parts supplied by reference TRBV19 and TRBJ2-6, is DGGITQSPKYLFRKEGQNVTLSCEQNLNHDAMYWYRQDPGQGLRLIYYSQIVNDFQKGDIAEGYSVSREKKESFPLTVTSAQKNPTAFYLCASSIGGRYSGANVLTFGAGSRLTVL.

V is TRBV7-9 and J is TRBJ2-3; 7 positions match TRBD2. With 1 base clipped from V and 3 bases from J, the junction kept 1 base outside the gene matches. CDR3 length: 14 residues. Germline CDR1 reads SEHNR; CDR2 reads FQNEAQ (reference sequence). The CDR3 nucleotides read TGTGCCAGCAGCTTAGGGACTAGGACAGATACGCAGTATTTT. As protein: CASSLGTRTDTQYF.

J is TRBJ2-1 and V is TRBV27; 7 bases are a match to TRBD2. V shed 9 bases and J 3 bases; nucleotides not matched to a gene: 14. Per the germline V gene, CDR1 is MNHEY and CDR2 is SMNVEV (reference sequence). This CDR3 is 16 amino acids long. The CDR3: CASPTSSGHHYNEQFF. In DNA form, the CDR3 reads TGTGCCAGTCCAACCTCTAGCGGACATCACTACAATGAGCAGTTCTTC.

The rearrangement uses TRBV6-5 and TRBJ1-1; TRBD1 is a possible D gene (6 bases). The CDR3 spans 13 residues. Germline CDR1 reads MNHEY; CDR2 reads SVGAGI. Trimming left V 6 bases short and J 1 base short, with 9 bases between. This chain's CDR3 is CASSRGWNTEAFF. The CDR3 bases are TGTGCCAGCAGCAGGGGCTGGAACACTGAAGCTTTCTTT.

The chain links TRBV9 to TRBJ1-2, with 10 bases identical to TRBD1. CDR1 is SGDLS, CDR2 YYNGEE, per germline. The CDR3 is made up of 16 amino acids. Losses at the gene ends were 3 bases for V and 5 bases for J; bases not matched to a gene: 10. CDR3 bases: TGTGCCAGCAGCGAGGGGAGGGACAGGGGATTGTATGGCTACACCTTC. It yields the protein CASSEGRDRGLYGYTF.

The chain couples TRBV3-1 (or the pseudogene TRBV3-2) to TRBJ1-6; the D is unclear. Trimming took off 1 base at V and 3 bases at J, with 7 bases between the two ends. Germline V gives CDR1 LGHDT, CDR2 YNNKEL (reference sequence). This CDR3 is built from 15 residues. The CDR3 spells CASSQGPDYNSPLHF. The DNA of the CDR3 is TGTGCCAGCAGCCAAGGCCCAGACTATAATTCACCCCTCCACTTT.

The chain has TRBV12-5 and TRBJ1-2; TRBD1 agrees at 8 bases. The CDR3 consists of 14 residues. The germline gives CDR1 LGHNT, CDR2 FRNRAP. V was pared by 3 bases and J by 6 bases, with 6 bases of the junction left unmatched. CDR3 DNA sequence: TGTGCTAGTGGTTTCCCAGGGGGCGAGGATGGCTACACCTTC. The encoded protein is CASGFPGGEDGYTF. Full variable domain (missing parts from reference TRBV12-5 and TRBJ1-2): DARVTQTPRHKVTEMGQEVTMRCQPILGHNTVFWYRQTMMQGLELLAYFRNRAPLDDSGMPKDRFSAEMPDATLATLKIQPSEPRDSAVYFCASGFPGGEDGYTFGSGTRLTVV.

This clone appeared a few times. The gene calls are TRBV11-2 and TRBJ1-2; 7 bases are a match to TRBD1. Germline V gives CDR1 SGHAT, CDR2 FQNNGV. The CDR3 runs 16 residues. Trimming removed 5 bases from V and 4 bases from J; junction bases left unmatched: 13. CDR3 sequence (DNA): TGTGCCAGCAGCCCCCCGGGACAAGGGGGCGGCTATGGCTACACCTTC. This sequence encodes CASSPPGQGGGYGYTF.

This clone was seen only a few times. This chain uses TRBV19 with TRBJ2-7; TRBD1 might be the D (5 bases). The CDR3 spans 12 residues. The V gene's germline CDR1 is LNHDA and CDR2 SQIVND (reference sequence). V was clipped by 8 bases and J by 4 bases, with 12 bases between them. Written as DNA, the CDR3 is TGTGCCAGTCAGGGCCTCCGGTACGAGCAGTACTTC. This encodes CASQGLRYEQYF.

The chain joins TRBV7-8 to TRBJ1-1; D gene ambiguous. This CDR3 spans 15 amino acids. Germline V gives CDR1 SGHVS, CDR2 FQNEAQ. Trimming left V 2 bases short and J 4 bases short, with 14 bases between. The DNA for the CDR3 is TGTGCCAGCAGCTTAACGTCCGGCGCGGGCACTGAAGCTTTCTTT. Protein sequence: CASSLTSGAGTEAFF.

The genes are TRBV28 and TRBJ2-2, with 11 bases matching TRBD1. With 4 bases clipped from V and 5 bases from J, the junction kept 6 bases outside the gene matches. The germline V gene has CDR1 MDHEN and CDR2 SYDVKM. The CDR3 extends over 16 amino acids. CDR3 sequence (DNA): TGTGCCAGCAGTTACCCGGGACAGGGGGTAACCGGGGAGCTGTTTTTT. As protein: CASSYPGQGVTGELFF.

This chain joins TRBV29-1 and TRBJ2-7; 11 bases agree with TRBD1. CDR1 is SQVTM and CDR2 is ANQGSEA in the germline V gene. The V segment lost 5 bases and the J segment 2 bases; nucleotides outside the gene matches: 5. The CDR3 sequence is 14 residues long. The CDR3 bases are TGCAGCGTTATAAGGACAGGGGGCACCTACGAGCAGTACTTC. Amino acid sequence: CSVIRTGGTYEQYF.

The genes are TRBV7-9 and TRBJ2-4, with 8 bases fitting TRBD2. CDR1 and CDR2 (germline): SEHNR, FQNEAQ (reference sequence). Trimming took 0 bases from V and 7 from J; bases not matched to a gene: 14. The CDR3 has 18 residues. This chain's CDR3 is CASSLAWVAGPQKNIQYF. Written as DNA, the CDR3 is TGTGCCAGCAGCTTAGCGTGGGTAGCGGGGCCCCAAAAGAACATTCAGTACTTC.

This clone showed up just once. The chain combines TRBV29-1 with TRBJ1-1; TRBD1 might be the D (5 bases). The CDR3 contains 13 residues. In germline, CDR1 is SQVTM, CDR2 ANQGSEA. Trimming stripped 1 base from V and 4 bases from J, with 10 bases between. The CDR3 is CSVEGVGVTEAFF. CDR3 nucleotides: TGCAGCGTTGAAGGTGTAGGGGTCACTGAAGCTTTCTTT.

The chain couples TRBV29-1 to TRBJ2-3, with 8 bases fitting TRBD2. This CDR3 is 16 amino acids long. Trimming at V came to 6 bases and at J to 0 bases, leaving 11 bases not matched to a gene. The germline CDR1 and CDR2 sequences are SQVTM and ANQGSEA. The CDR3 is CSVRRVAGTSTDTQYF. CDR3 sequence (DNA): TGCAGCGTGAGGAGGGTAGCGGGAACCAGCACAGATACGCAGTATTTT.

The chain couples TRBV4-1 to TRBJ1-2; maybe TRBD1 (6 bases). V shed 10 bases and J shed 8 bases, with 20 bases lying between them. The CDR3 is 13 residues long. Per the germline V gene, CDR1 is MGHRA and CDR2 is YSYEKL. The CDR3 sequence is CATSHPRGRGYTF. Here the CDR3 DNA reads TGCGCCACCTCACACCCCAGGGGCAGAGGCTACACCTTC.